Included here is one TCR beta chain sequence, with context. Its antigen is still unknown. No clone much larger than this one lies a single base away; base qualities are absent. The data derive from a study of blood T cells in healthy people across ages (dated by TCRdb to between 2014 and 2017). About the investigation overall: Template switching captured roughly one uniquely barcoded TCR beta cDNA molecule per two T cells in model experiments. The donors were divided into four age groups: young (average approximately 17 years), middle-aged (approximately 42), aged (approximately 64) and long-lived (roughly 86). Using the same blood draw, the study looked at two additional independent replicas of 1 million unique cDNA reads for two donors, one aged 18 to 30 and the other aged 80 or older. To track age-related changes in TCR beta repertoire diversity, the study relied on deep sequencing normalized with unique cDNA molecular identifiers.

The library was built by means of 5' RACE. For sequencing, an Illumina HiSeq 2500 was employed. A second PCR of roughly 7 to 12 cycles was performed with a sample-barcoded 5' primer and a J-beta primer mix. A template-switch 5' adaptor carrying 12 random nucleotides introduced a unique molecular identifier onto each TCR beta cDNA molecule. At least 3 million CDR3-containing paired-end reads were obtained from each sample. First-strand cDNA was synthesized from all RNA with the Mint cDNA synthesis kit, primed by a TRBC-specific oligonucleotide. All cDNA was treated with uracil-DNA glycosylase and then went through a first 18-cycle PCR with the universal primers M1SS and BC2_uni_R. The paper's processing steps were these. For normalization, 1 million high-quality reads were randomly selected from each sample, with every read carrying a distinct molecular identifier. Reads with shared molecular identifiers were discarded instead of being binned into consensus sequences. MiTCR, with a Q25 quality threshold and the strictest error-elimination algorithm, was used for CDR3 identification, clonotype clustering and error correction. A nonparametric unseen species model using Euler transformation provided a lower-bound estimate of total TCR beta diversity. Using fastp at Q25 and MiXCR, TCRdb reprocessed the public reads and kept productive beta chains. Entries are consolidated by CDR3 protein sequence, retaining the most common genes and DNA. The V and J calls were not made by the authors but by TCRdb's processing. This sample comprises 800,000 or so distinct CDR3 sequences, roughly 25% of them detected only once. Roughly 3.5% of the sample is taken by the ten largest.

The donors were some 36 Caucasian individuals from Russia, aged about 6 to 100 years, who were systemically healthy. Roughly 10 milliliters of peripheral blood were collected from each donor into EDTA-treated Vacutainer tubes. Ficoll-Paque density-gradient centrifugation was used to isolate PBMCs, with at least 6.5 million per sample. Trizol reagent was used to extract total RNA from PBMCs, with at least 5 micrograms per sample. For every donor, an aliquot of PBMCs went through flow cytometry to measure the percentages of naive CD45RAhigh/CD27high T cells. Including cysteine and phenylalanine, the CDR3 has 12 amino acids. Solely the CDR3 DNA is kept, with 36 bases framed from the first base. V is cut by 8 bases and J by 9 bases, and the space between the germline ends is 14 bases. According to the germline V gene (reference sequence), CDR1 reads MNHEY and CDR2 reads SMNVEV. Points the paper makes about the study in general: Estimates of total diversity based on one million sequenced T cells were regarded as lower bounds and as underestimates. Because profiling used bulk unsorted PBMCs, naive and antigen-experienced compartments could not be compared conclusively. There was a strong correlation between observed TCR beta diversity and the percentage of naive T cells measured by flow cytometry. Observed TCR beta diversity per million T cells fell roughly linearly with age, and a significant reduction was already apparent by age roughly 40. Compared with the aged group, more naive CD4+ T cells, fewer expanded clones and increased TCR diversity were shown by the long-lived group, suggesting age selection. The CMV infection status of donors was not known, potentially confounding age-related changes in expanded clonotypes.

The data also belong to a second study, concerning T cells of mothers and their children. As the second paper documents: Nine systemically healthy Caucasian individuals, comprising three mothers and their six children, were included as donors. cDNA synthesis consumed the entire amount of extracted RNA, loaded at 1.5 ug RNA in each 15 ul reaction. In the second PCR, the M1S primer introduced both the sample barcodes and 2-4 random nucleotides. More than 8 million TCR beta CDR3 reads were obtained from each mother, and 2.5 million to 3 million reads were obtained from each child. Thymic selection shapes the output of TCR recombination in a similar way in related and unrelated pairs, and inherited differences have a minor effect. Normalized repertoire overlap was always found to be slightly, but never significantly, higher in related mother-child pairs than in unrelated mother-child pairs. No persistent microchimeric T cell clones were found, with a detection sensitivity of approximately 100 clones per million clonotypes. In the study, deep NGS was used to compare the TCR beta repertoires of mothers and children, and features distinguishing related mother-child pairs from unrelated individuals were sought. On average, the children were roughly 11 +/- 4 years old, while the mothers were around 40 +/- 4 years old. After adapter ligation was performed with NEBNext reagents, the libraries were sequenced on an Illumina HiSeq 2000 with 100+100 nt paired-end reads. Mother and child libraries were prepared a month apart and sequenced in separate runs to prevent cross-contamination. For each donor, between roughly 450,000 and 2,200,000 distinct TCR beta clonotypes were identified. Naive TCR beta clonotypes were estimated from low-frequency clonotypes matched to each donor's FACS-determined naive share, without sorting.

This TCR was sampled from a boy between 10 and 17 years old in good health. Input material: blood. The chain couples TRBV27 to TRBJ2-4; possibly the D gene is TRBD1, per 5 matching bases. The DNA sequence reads TGTGCCAGCGGCCCAGAACAGGTCATTCAGTACTTC. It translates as CASGPEQVIQYF.